This T cell receptor (beta chain) was recovered during a study of pediatric ulcerative colitis. Study-level points and caveats: Rectal repertoires separated controls, mild-moderate and acute severe colitis. Two rectal CDR3 clonotypes occurred in all ulcerative colitis patients.

V was cut by 1 base and J by 12 bases, with 18 bases left in between. Germline V gene sequence: CDR1 SEHNR, CDR2 FQNEAQ (reference sequence). CDR3 length: 15 amino acids. For this clone: The antigen is undetermined.

Repertoires were generated with immunoSEQ multiplex PCR, while TCRdb's copy carries only in-frame clones and drops some. The sample shows 60,000 or so clones, 75% to 85% of them seen only once. The chain uses TRBV7-9 and TRBJ1-4; D is perhaps TRBD1 (5 bases). This sequence originates from a boy aged 5-17 years with moderate ulcerative colitis. The material sequenced was blood. The CDR3 spells CASSLGRGAPSELFF. The CDR3 DNA reads as TGTGCCAGCAGCTTAGGCAGAGGGGCTCCTAGCGAACTGTTTTTT.